Each of the 30 T cell receptor beta chains below was sequenced from the same sample in a study of somatic mutations in cytotoxic T cells in rheumatoid arthritis. Generated by immunoSEQ multiplex PCR, the TCRdb table keeps only in-frame clones and is missing some. The sample has about 6,700 clones; roughly 71% are singletons. Input material: CD8+ T cells sorted from blood. The receptors originated from a man aged 35-49 years in good health.

This rearrangement joins TRBV10-1 to TRBJ2-1, with D possibly TRBD2 on 6 matching bases. Germline CDR1 is WNHNN and CDR2 is SYGVQD (reference sequence). With 3 bases removed from V and 4 bases from J, the gap between germline ends came to 10 bases. The CDR3 length is 14 residues. The CDR3 DNA follows: TGCGCCAGCAGTGACGGGGGACCTTACAATGAGCAGTTCTTC. Translation gives CASSDGGPYNEQFF.

The chain is built from TRBV2 and TRBJ1-6, with 7 bases lining up with TRBD1. The germline V gene encodes CDR1 SNHLY and CDR2 FYNNEI. V was pared by 3 bases and J by 9 bases, with 8 bases of the junction left unmatched. The CDR3 is made up of 15 amino acids. The CDR3 nucleotides read TGTGCCAGCAGTGACCCCGACAGGGTTGGTTCACCCCTCCACTTT. Translation: CASSDPDRVGSPLHF.

V usage is TRBV11-3 and J usage is TRBJ2-3; TRBD2 matches 8 bases. Unmatched junction bases numbered 12, after V lost 2 bases and J lost 5 bases. From germline, CDR1 is SGHNT and CDR2 YENEEA. The CDR3 length is 17 residues. The CDR3 sequence: CASSLRLAGGSGDTQYF. The CDR3 coding sequence is TGTGCCAGCAGCTTAAGGTTGGCGGGAGGTAGTGGAGATACGCAGTATTTT.

The sample holds a few counts of this clone. V usage is TRBV2 and J usage is TRBJ2-1; 12 nucleotides match TRBD2. CDR1 and CDR2 from the germline V gene are SNHLY and FYNNEI. CDR3 length equals 15 residues. With V trimmed by 7 bases and J by 9 bases, 10 bases remained unmatched. The CDR3 reads CASTPRLAGDTEQFF. CDR3 nucleotides: TGTGCCAGCACCCCCAGACTAGCGGGAGATACTGAGCAGTTCTTC.

The chain is built from TRBV9 and TRBJ2-5, with unresolved D. The CDR3 sequence is 15 residues long. Trimming took off 4 bases at V and 4 bases at J, with 17 bases between the two ends. Germline-derived CDR1 and CDR2 are SGDLS and YYNGEE. As DNA, the CDR3 is TGTGCCAGCAGCCCCCGCCAGGCCAAAGTAGAGACCCAGTACTTC. It translates to CASSPRQAKVETQYF.

This clone is classed as medium-sized. The rearrangement joins TRBV19 to TRBJ1-5, with D unresolved. CDR1 is LNHDA and CDR2 is SQIVND in the germline V gene (reference sequence). The CDR3 has 12 residues. V was clipped by 3 bases and J by 4 bases, with 4 bases between them. The CDR3 reads CASSICNQPQHF. In DNA form, the CDR3 reads TGTGCCAGTAGTATTTGTAATCAGCCCCAGCATTTT.

The chain couples TRBV4-1 to TRBJ1-1; no clear D. Germline assignment: CDR1 MGHRA and CDR2 YSYEKL. The CDR3 has 12 residues. Trimming cost V 0 bases and J 3 bases, with 2 bases left between them. CDR3 sequence reads: CASSQEYTEAFF. The CDR3 coding sequence is TGCGCCAGCAGCCAAGAGTACACTGAAGCTTTCTTT.

The rearrangement joins TRBV11-2 to TRBJ2-7, with a possible D match to TRBD2 (6 bases). Germline V gives CDR1 SGHAT, CDR2 FQNNGV. The CDR3 extends over 14 amino acids. The V and J ends lost 3 bases and 6 bases respectively, with 15 bases between them. CDR3 coding DNA: TGTGCCAGCAGCTTTCGACTAGTTGGCGGCGAGCAGTACTTC. Protein: CASSFRLVGGEQYF.

The rearrangement uses TRBV6-1 and TRBJ2-3, with TRBD2 matching 10 bases. CDR1 MNHNS and CDR2 SASEGT come from the germline V gene. This CDR3 has 16 amino acids. Trimming cost V 1 base and J 5 bases; bases outside gene matches: 6. The DNA of the CDR3 is TGTGCCAGCAGTGAAGAAGGGACTAGCGCGGGAGATACGCAGTATTTT. Translating gives CASSEEGTSAGDTQYF.

The J gene is TRBJ2-3, the V gene TRBV27; TRBD1 or TRBD2 may be the D gene (6 bases each). The CDR3 has 15 residues. Germline V gives CDR1 MNHEY, CDR2 SMNVEV (reference sequence). V lost 3 bases and J lost 6, with 16 bases in between. The CDR3 region is CASSLGWGAGDTQYF. DNA for the CDR3: TGTGCCAGCAGTTTGGGGTGGGGGGCCGGTGATACGCAGTATTTT.

The V gene is TRBV6-5, the J gene TRBJ1-2; D remains ambiguous. V lost 6 bases and J 2 bases, leaving 10 bases between the germline ends. CDR3 length: 13 residues. Germline CDR1 reads MNHEY; CDR2 reads SVGAGI. CDR3 bases: TGTGCCAGCAGATCGGACTGGAACTATGGCTACACCTTC. Its protein is CASRSDWNYGYTF.

V usage is TRBV27 and J usage is TRBJ2-2; D may be TRBD2 (6 bases). The CDR3 has 15 residues. CDR1 and CDR2 (germline): MNHEY, SMNVEV (reference sequence). Trimming cost V 2 bases and J 2 bases, with 9 bases left between them. CDR3 region: CASSLLSGNTGELFF. In DNA form, the CDR3 reads TGTGCCAGCAGTTTACTTAGCGGAAACACCGGGGAGCTGTTTTTT.

J is TRBJ2-1 and V is TRBV7-6; no clear D. V was clipped by 7 bases and J by 4 bases, with 8 bases between them. CDR1 is SGHVS and CDR2 is FNYEAQ in the germline V gene. CDR3 size: 12 residues. CDR3 nucleotide sequence: TGTGCCAGCATAGACTCTTACAATGAGCAGTTCTTC. As protein: CASIDSYNEQFF.

This rearrangement joins TRBV11-2 to TRBJ2-2; 9 nucleotides line up with TRBD2. Germline CDR1 and CDR2: SGHAT and FQNNGV. J gave up 0 bases and V 4 bases, and 6 bases lay outside the gene matches. There are 17 residues in the CDR3. CDR3 in amino acids: CASSYSLAGANTGELFF. The CDR3 DNA reads TGTGCCAGCAGCTATTCTTTAGCGGGGGCGAACACCGGGGAGCTGTTTTTT.

V is TRBV4-1 and J is TRBJ2-1; TRBD2 agrees at 10 bases. From germline, CDR1 is MGHRA and CDR2 YSYEKL. This CDR3 comprises 16 residues. Germline trimming cut 1 base from V and 7 bases from J; bases unmatched to any gene: 7. CDR3 DNA sequence: TGCGCCAGCAGCCAAGGAGCGGGAGGGCCAAAGAATGAGCAGTTCTTC. Amino acid sequence: CASSQGAGGPKNEQFF.

The V gene is TRBV28, the J gene TRBJ2-3, with D possibly TRBD1 on 5 matching bases. Trimming took 6 bases from V and 3 from J, leaving 13 bases between them. The CDR3 extends over 14 amino acids. The V gene's germline CDR1 is MDHEN and CDR2 SYDVKM. CDR3 coding DNA: TGTGCCAGCAGCCTGGACAAGTCTACAGATACGCAGTATTTT. This encodes CASSLDKSTDTQYF. Filled out from reference TRBV28 and TRBJ2-3, the complete variable domain reads DVKVTQSSRYLVKRTGEKVFLECVQDMDHENMFWYRQDPGLGLRLIYFSYDVKMKEKGDIPEGYSVSREKKERFSLILESASTNQTSMYLCASSLDKSTDTQYFGPGTRLTVL.

The chain recombines TRBV5-6 with TRBJ2-1, with D uncertain. Germline loops: CDR1 SGHDT, CDR2 YYEEEE. V gave up 1 base and J gave up 6 bases, with 11 bases separating them. This CDR3 region has 14 residues. CDR3 residues: CASSLLAKSNEQFF. CDR3 nucleotide sequence: TGTGCCAGCAGCTTGTTAGCCAAATCCAATGAGCAGTTCTTC.

The chain combines TRBV19 with TRBJ1-2, with no clear D. The CDR3 extends over 13 amino acids. V was trimmed by 0 bases and J by 4 bases, leaving 6 bases between them. Germline V gene data show CDR1 as LNHDA and CDR2 as SQIVND (reference sequence). The CDR3 region is CASSIDSVYGYTF. The CDR3 DNA reads as TGTGCCAGTAGTATAGACAGCGTCTATGGCTACACCTTC.

The genes are TRBV5-1 and TRBJ2-2; D is unresolved. This CDR3 has 16 amino acids. Trimming shortened V by 4 bases and J by 4 bases, and 17 bases separated the two germline ends. Germline V gene data show CDR1 as SGHRS and CDR2 as YFSETQ. CDR3 coding DNA: TGCGCCAGCAGCACCGGACGCCCTCCGGGCACCGGGGAGCTGTTTTTT. This encodes CASSTGRPPGTGELFF.

The chain uses TRBV15 and TRBJ2-5; 11 bases are a match to TRBD2. Germline V gene data show CDR1 as LNHNV and CDR2 as YYDKDF (reference sequence). The CDR3 runs 15 residues. V lost 7 bases to trimming and J lost 2 bases; unmatched junction nucleotides: 6. CDR3 sequence (DNA): TGTGCCACCACGGTAGCGGGAGGGGTTCAAGAGACCCAGTACTTC. This sequence encodes CATTVAGGVQETQYF.

By its share, this clone is medium-sized. The V call is TRBV27, the J call TRBJ1-5; TRBD1 might be the D (6 bases). The CDR3 runs 16 residues. Deletions cut 6 bases from V and 3 bases from J, with 18 bases between. Germline V gene lookup returns CDR1 MNHEY and CDR2 SMNVEV (reference sequence). CDR3 bases: TGTGCCAGCAGCCCACGGACAGTCGACCTCAATCAGCCCCAGCATTTT. Protein: CASSPRTVDLNQPQHF.

The J gene is TRBJ2-3, the V gene TRBV7-9; D is undetermined. This CDR3 region has 13 residues. The V gene lost 8 bases and the J gene lost 2 bases, with 11 bases spanning the gap. The germline V gene encodes CDR1 SEHNR and CDR2 FQNEAQ (reference sequence). The CDR3 bases are TGTGCCAGCGAACCGGCTCACACAGATACGCAGTATTTT. Protein: CASEPAHTDTQYF.

This clone occurred once. The chain couples TRBV6-5 to TRBJ1-2; perhaps TRBD1 as D (5 bases). Deletions cut 0 bases from V and 2 bases from J, with 7 bases between. This CDR3 has 14 residues. Germline V gene sequence: CDR1 MNHEY, CDR2 SVGAGI. The CDR3 sequence is CASSYSAGNYGYTF. The DNA of the CDR3 is TGTGCCAGCAGTTACTCGGCAGGGAACTATGGCTACACCTTC.

The V gene is TRBV27, the J gene TRBJ1-2, with D possibly matching TRBD1 (6 bases). Between the trimmed V and J ends, which lost 5 bases and 5 bases, there was a span of 9 bases. Per germline, CDR1 MNHEY and CDR2 SMNVEV (reference sequence). This CDR3 region has 12 residues. CDR3 protein: CASSATGYGYTF. The DNA for the CDR3 is TGTGCCAGCAGTGCAACAGGGTATGGCTACACCTTC.

The chain employs TRBV15 and TRBJ2-3, with D maybe TRBD2 (5 bases). CDR3 length: 13 residues. Germline V gene lookup returns CDR1 LNHNV and CDR2 YYDKDF (reference sequence). V lost 2 bases to trimming and J lost 3 bases, with 6 bases between them. The CDR3: CATSRLATDTQYF. The CDR3 DNA reads as TGTGCCACCAGCAGATTAGCGACAGATACGCAGTATTTT.

J is TRBJ2-2 and V is TRBV18, with no clear D. CDR1 KGHSH and CDR2 LQKENI come from the germline V gene. This CDR3 has 16 amino acids. Trimming pared 4 bases from V and 4 bases from J, leaving 16 bases between. The CDR3 DNA is TGTGCCAGCTCACAGGACGCCGGGCGAGTCACCGGGGAGCTGTTTTTT. Translating it yields CASSQDAGRVTGELFF.

This clone was picked up a small number of times. The J gene is TRBJ1-1, the V gene TRBV4-1; D is undetermined. Germline V gives CDR1 MGHRA, CDR2 YSYEKL. This CDR3 has 14 amino acids. V was pared by 4 bases and J by 5 bases, with 14 bases between. The CDR3 here is CASSPVSSGTEAFF. CDR3 nucleotide sequence: TGCGCCAGCAGCCCTGTTAGCTCGGGGACTGAAGCTTTCTTT.

The chain carries TRBV6-5 and TRBJ2-2; 7 bases align to TRBD1. Per the germline V gene, CDR1 is MNHEY and CDR2 is SVGAGI. The CDR3 has 16 amino acids. The junction had 4 bases not matched to a gene; V was cut back by 0 bases and J by 3 bases. CDR3 nucleotides: TGTGCCAGCAGTTACTCGATGGGACAGCACACCGGGGAGCTGTTTTTT. This sequence encodes CASSYSMGQHTGELFF.

The chain is built from TRBV19 and TRBJ1-2, with a weak D call TRBD1 (5 bases). Trimming shortened V by 3 bases and J by 7 bases, and 21 bases separated the two germline ends. This CDR3 region has 16 residues. In germline, CDR1 is LNHDA, CDR2 SQIVND (reference sequence). CDR3: CASSIPNLWGFGGYTF. As DNA, the CDR3 is TGTGCCAGTAGTATTCCTAACCTTTGGGGGTTTGGTGGCTACACCTTC.

The chain combines TRBV5-1 with TRBJ2-5, with 11 positions matching TRBD1. The V segment lost 7 bases and the J segment 4 bases; nucleotides outside the gene matches: 9. The germline V gene encodes CDR1 SGHRS and CDR2 YFSETQ. The CDR3 has 15 amino acids. The CDR3 is CASRRDRGFLETQYF. The CDR3 DNA sequence: TGCGCCAGCCGCCGGGACAGGGGGTTTTTAGAGACCCAGTACTTC.